This TCR beta chain was profiled in a study of metastatic and nonmetastatic thyroid tumors. As handled by the study authors: CDR3 was compared across clinicopathological groups, and the resulting differences were used to build a distant-metastasis classifier for papillary thyroid cancer. MiXCR was used by TCRdb to re-call the PCR reads. These V and J calls derive from TCRdb rather than the authors' analysis. The top ten clones hold roughly a fifth of a sample with 3,000 to 3,500 clones, approximately 40% of them seen once. All patients reached thyroid surgery having received no treatment beforehand. The length of the CDR3 is 13 residues. Per the germline V gene, CDR1 is SGHNT and CDR2 is YENEEA. V lost 3 bases and J 5 bases, leaving 10 bases between the germline ends.

The rearrangement uses TRBV11-3 and TRBJ1-1; D remains unclear. This sequence originates from a female donor with papillary thyroid cancer or a benign thyroid nodule (not recorded which). Some clones in this sample may be carry-over from other donors' samples. Sequencing used adjacent normal tissue. The CDR3 protein is CASSFNGRTEAFF. In DNA form, the CDR3 reads TGTGCCAGCAGCTTTAATGGGCGGACTGAAGCTTTCTTT.